Below, 27 T cell receptor beta chains from the same sample are listed, as sequenced in a study of T cell clonotyping in hematopoietic cell transplantation. The data were produced by immunoSEQ multiplex PCR, yet TCRdb's version contains in-frame clones alone and is incomplete. Counted here are fewer than 15,000 clones, 92% occurring once; the ten biggest clones make up less than 9.5%. The material was PBMCs, obtained 100 days after allogeneic stem cell transplant. These receptors were collected from a female patient in her forties or fifties who had an allogeneic stem cell transplant from an unrelated donor, so the T cells may come from the graft donor. Some clones in this sample may be carry-over from other donors' samples.

The chain carries TRBV6-5 and TRBJ1-2; no clear D gene. V was shortened by 6 bases and J by 2 bases, with 16 bases between the two germline ends. The CDR3 is 15 residues long. Per germline, CDR1 MNHEY and CDR2 SVGAGI. In DNA, the CDR3 is TGTGCCAGCAGGACCCCCGGCAGGACCAACTATGGCTACACCTTC. Translation gives CASRTPGRTNYGYTF.

This clone was seen a few times. Written as DNA, the CDR3 is TGTGCCAGCAGCTTAGGCCCGGGGGGGATCTACGAGCAGTACTTC. This sequence encodes CASSLGPGGIYEQYF. This chain links TRBV13 with TRBJ2-7; 8 nucleotides agree with TRBD2. Germline CDR1 and CDR2: PRHDT and FYEKMQ (reference sequence). The length of the CDR3 is 15 residues. The V segment lost 0 bases and the J segment 3 bases; nucleotides outside the gene matches: 4.

The chain couples TRBV9 to TRBJ2-1; D possibly uses TRBD1 or TRBD2 (5 bases each). The CDR3 extends over 16 amino acids. V was clipped by 3 bases and J by 7 bases, with 20 bases between them. Germline values: CDR1 SGDLS, CDR2 YYNGEE. CDR3 sequence: CASSGLGTLVGNEQFF. CDR3 DNA sequence: TGTGCCAGCAGCGGATTAGGGACGTTGGTAGGGAATGAGCAGTTCTTC.

Of note for this clone: The same CDR3 can be traced to other DNA sequences in this sample. The V and J genes are TRBV7-2 and TRBJ2-3, with D perhaps matching TRBD2 (5 bases). There are 14 residues in the CDR3. V lost 5 bases and J lost 0, with 9 bases in between. CDR1 is SGHTA, CDR2 FQGNSA, per germline. CDR3: CASSPGLSTDTQYF. The CDR3 DNA reads TGTGCCAGCAGCCCTGGACTTAGCACAGATACGCAGTATTTT.

The chain links TRBV27 to TRBJ1-6, with TRBD1 identical over 7 bases. J gave up 7 bases and V 4 bases, and 10 bases lay outside the gene matches. Germline V gene lookup returns CDR1 MNHEY and CDR2 SMNVEV (reference sequence). The CDR3 spans 16 residues. CDR3 sequence (DNA): TGTGCCAGCAGTTGGGCACTAGACAGGGTGAATTCACCCCTCCACTTT. This gives the protein CASSWALDRVNSPLHF.

V is TRBV29-1 and J is TRBJ2-7, with 10 bases aligning to TRBD1. The CDR3 sequence is 14 residues long. After removal of 0 bases from V and 4 bases from J, the junction contained 3 bases not matched to a gene. CDR1 and CDR2 from the germline V gene are SQVTM and ANQGSEA. The CDR3 coding sequence is TGCAGCGTTGAAGAGAGGGACAGGGGTTACGAGCAGTACTTC. Amino acid sequence: CSVEERDRGYEQYF.

This rearrangement joins TRBV4-1 to TRBJ1-1, with unresolved D. Looked up from germline, CDR1 is MGHRA and CDR2 is YSYEKL. Trimming pared 2 bases from V and 4 bases from J, leaving 11 bases between. This CDR3 has 14 residues. CDR3 coding DNA: TGCGCCAGCAGCCAATTGCGGGGAGTCACTGAAGCTTTCTTT. It codes for CASSQLRGVTEAFF.

J is TRBJ2-7 and V is TRBV28; 7 positions match TRBD1. Trimming cost V 6 bases and J 4 bases; bases outside gene matches: 9. This CDR3 contains 14 residues. CDR1 MDHEN and CDR2 SYDVKM come from the germline V gene. CDR3 region: CASRQSGGSYEQYV. The DNA for the CDR3 is TGTGCCAGCAGACAATCAGGGGGATCATACGAGCAGTACGTC.

This sequence joins TRBV28 and TRBJ2-7; TRBD1 matches 8 bases. The CDR3 totals 18 residues. V shed 7 bases, J shed 0 bases, and the junction held 17 bases outside the gene matches. From germline, CDR1 is MDHEN and CDR2 SYDVKM. This CDR3 is CASIPGQAVTSSSYEQYV. CDR3 bases: TGTGCCAGCATTCCGGGACAGGCCGTAACTTCGAGCTCCTACGAGCAGTACGTC.

This sequence joins TRBV7-9 and TRBJ1-6; D may be TRBD1 (5 bases). From germline, CDR1 is SEHNR and CDR2 FQNEAQ (reference sequence). The CDR3 runs to 13 residues. V was pared by 3 bases and J by 9 bases, with 9 bases between. The CDR3 here is CASSLGGGSPLHF. CDR3 DNA: TGTGCCAGCAGCTTGGGGGGAGGTTCACCCCTCCACTTT.

This chain uses TRBV6-1 with TRBJ1-6; no firm D call. The V gene lost 8 bases and the J gene lost 6 bases, with 11 bases spanning the gap. CDR3 size: 13 residues. Germline CDR1 is MNHNS and CDR2 is SASEGT. CDR3 loop: CASLEDGNSPLHF. The CDR3 bases are TGTGCCAGCCTAGAAGACGGTAATTCACCCCTCCACTTT.

The rearrangement joins TRBV2 to TRBJ1-6, with a weak D call TRBD1 (5 bases). V was pared by 4 bases and J by 7 bases, with 11 bases between. CDR1 is SNHLY, CDR2 FYNNEI, per germline. The length of the CDR3 is 14 residues. The CDR3 DNA reads TGTGCCAGCAGTGGGGACGGACACAATTCACCCCTCCACTTT. Translating it yields CASSGDGHNSPLHF.

J is TRBJ2-7 and V is TRBV2; D is perhaps TRBD1 (6 bases). The CDR3 spans 14 residues. Germline CDR1 reads SNHLY; CDR2 reads FYNNEI. V lost 6 bases, J lost 5 bases, and 17 bases lay in between. CDR3 sequence: CASSGTGLAHEQYV. As DNA, the CDR3 is TGTGCCAGCAGCGGAACAGGGTTAGCGCACGAGCAGTACGTC.

The V gene is TRBV28, the J gene TRBJ2-2; 10 bases fit TRBD2. The CDR3 is 15 amino acids. Germline V gene data show CDR1 as MDHEN and CDR2 as SYDVKM. Germline trimming cut 5 bases from V and 7 bases from J; bases unmatched to any gene: 7. CDR3: CASSHQREGIGELFF. The CDR3 DNA sequence: TGTGCCAGCAGTCACCAGCGGGAGGGGATCGGGGAGCTGTTTTTT. Filled out from reference TRBV28 and TRBJ2-2, the complete variable domain reads DVKVTQSSRYLVKRTGEKVFLECVQDMDHENMFWYRQDPGLGLRLIYFSYDVKMKEKGDIPEGYSVSREKKERFSLILESASTNQTSMYLCASSHQREGIGELFFGEGSRLTVL.

The V gene is TRBV5-1, the J gene TRBJ2-3; 8 nucleotides agree with TRBD1. Trimming took 1 base from V and 4 from J; bases not matched to a gene: 8. The CDR3 is 16 residues long. Germline CDR1 SGHRS, CDR2 YFSETQ. CDR3 sequence reads: CASSLHGTGTSDTQYF. Written as DNA, the CDR3 is TGCGCCAGCAGCTTGCACGGGACAGGTACTTCAGATACGCAGTATTTT.

This sequence joins TRBV6-5 and TRBJ1-5, with D uncertain. The V gene's germline CDR1 is MNHEY and CDR2 SVGAGI. This CDR3 region has 12 residues. Trimming took off 6 bases at V and 6 bases at J, with 9 bases between the two ends. The CDR3 coding sequence is TGTGCCAGCAGCAACAGTGCTCAGCCCCAGCATTTT. Protein sequence: CASSNSAQPQHF.

The genes are TRBV28 and TRBJ2-3, with a tentative D call TRBD2 (5 bases). Trimming pared 11 bases from V and 4 bases from J, leaving 19 bases between. Germline CDR1 is MDHEN and CDR2 is SYDVKM. This CDR3 contains 14 residues. CDR3 bases: TGTGCCTCATCCCGGACTGGGAGCTCAGATACGCAGTATTTT. Protein sequence: CASSRTGSSDTQYF.

The chain joins TRBV15 to TRBJ1-5, with D tentatively TRBD1 (5 bases). CDR1 is LNHNV and CDR2 is YYDKDF in the germline V gene (reference sequence). The CDR3 loop spans 16 amino acids. The V and J ends lost 4 bases and 2 bases respectively, with 15 bases between them. The CDR3 reads CATSNAGGGGNQPQHF. The CDR3 nucleotides are TGTGCCACCAGCAATGCGGGGGGAGGAGGCAATCAGCCCCAGCATTTT. The complete variable domain, with remaining parts taken from reference TRBV15 and TRBJ1-5, reads DAMVIQNPRYQVTQFGKPVTLSCSQTLNHNVMYWYQQKSSQAPKLLFHYYDKDFNNEADTPDNFQSRRPNTSFCFLDIRSPGLGDTAMYLCATSNAGGGGNQPQHFGDGTRLSIL.

The rearrangement links TRBV29-1 to TRBJ1-1, with TRBD1 identical over 8 bases. CDR3 length equals 13 residues. V was pared by 2 bases and J by 4 bases, with 3 bases of the junction left unmatched. From germline, CDR1 is SQVTM and CDR2 ANQGSEA. CDR3 sequence: CSVEQGAGTEAFF. CDR3 sequence (DNA): TGCAGCGTTGAACAGGGGGCCGGCACTGAAGCTTTCTTT.

This chain uses TRBV6-5 with TRBJ1-1; D unclear. Per the germline V gene, CDR1 is MNHEY and CDR2 is SVGAGI. The CDR3 has 15 amino acids. With 5 bases removed from V and 1 base from J, the gap between germline ends came to 14 bases. CDR3 nucleotides: TGTGCCAGCAGTCCCCTCCCCCGATCGAACACTGAAGCTTTCTTT. This codes for CASSPLPRSNTEAFF.

The V gene is TRBV6-6, the J gene TRBJ2-7; 9 bases line up with TRBD2. The CDR3 consists of 15 residues. In germline, CDR1 is MNHNY, CDR2 SVGAGI (reference sequence). With V trimmed by 9 bases and J by 6 bases, 15 bases remained unmatched. This CDR3 reads CASTEGSAGGSEQYF. The DNA of the CDR3 is TGTGCCAGTACCGAAGGATCAGCGGGAGGCTCCGAGCAGTACTTC.

The CDR3 is CASSTPAVSYEQYV. CDR3 sequence (DNA): TGTGCCAGCAGTACCCCCGCAGTGTCCTACGAGCAGTACGTC. V and J are TRBV25-1 and TRBJ2-7; D unclear. V lost 5 bases and J lost 1, with 12 bases in between. The CDR3 is 14 residues long. Germline loops: CDR1 MGHDK, CDR2 SYGVNS.

The CDR3 reads CASSLPSELYGYTF. The CDR3 coding sequence is TGTGCCAGCAGTCTCCCCTCAGAGCTCTATGGCTACACCTTC. V and J are TRBV25-1 and TRBJ1-2; D unclear. This CDR3 contains 14 residues. The germline gives CDR1 MGHDK, CDR2 SYGVNS. The V end lost 5 bases, the J end lost 4 bases, and 14 bases lay between the germline ends.

This clone was seen a single time. The gene calls are TRBV6-6 and TRBJ2-5, with D possibly being TRBD2 (6 bases). CDR1 is MNHNY and CDR2 is SVGAGI in the germline V gene (reference sequence). This CDR3 comprises 15 residues. The V end lost 4 bases, the J end lost 2 bases, and 14 bases lay between the germline ends. CDR3 sequence (DNA): TGTGCCAGCAGTTCCCACGACGCGGGACAAGAGACCCAGTACTTC. Translated: CASSSHDAGQETQYF.

This clone was seen only a few times. The chain is built from TRBV19 and TRBJ2-2; D may correspond to TRBD1 or TRBD2 (5 bases each). V was cut by 7 bases and J by 2 bases, with 14 bases left in between. The CDR3 sequence is 15 residues long. Per the germline V gene, CDR1 is LNHDA and CDR2 is SQIVND (reference sequence). CDR3 residues: CASTPWGRNTGELFF. The CDR3 DNA reads TGTGCCAGTACCCCGTGGGGGAGAAACACCGGGGAGCTGTTTTTT.

The chain carries TRBV7-6 and TRBJ1-2; TRBD1 aligns across 8 bases. From germline, CDR1 is SGHVS and CDR2 FNYEAQ. CDR3 length: 18 amino acids. The V segment lost 5 bases and the J segment 2 bases; nucleotides outside the gene matches: 16. The CDR3 DNA reads TGTGCCAGCAGCCCATACGGACAGGGACTCACGCTAAACTATGGCTACACCTTC. Amino acid sequence: CASSPYGQGLTLNYGYTF. The whole variable domain, filled in from reference TRBV7-6 and TRBJ1-2, reads GAGVSQSPRYKVTKRGQDVALRCDPISGHVSLYWYRQALGQGPEFLTYFNYEAQQDKSGLPNDRFSAERPEGSISTLTIQRTEQRDSAMYRCASSPYGQGLTLNYGYTFGSGTRLTVV.

The table lists this clone with a count of one. This chain links TRBV2 with TRBJ1-4, with TRBD1 matching over 8 bases. CDR1 is SNHLY and CDR2 is FYNNEI in the germline V gene. V shed 6 bases and J 7 bases; nucleotides not matched to a gene: 10. The CDR3 is made up of 15 amino acids. This CDR3 is CASRPTGAGSEKLFF. DNA of the CDR3: TGTGCCAGCAGACCGACAGGGGCGGGCAGTGAAAAACTGTTTTTT. The whole variable domain, remainder taken from reference TRBV2 and TRBJ1-4, is EPEVTQTPSHQVTQMGQEVILRCVPISNHLYFYWYRQILGQKVEFLVSFYNNEISEKSEIFDDQFSVERPDGSNFTLKIRSTKLEDSAMYFCASRPTGAGSEKLFFGSGTQLSVL.